Given below is one T cell receptor (beta chain) in context. Its target is unknown. The source of the sample is a study of OX40 agonist ivuxolimab in advanced cancers. The wider study: Participants could have had prior anti-PD-1, anti-PD-L1 or anti-CTLA-4 therapy, and around 40% had some. In three patients, partial responses were observed, one with hepatocellular carcinoma and two with cutaneous melanoma. Study observations and caveats: Dosing at 0.1 to 3.0 mg/kg was accompanied by clonal expansion of CD4+ and CD8+ blood T cells by week 6.

Clones were read by immunoSEQ multiplex PCR, and TCRdb kept only the in-frame ones, dropping some. This sample carries some 40,000 clones, about nine tenths of them seen once, and the ten largest clones take around 30%. Enrollment shut out patients with autoimmune disease history or systemic immunosuppression. Germline V gene data show CDR1 as SGHNT and CDR2 as YYREEE (reference sequence). The junction had 9 bases not matched to a gene; V was cut back by 4 bases and J by 3 bases. The CDR3 contains 15 residues. The clonotype was recovered from an adult with an advanced solid tumor such as melanoma, head and neck, liver or kidney cancer. The chain joins TRBV5-4 to TRBJ2-7, with 8 bases matching TRBD1. The sequences come from CD4+ or CD8+ T cells sorted from blood, collected in a trial of the OX40 agonist ivuxolimab. CDR3 sequence reads: CASSPGQGGDYEQYF. CDR3 coding DNA: TGTGCCAGCAGCCCAGGACAGGGAGGCGACTACGAGCAGTACTTC.